The 29 T cell receptor beta chains presented below share a single source sample, sequenced in a study of blood T cell repertoires in COVID-19 (dated by TCRdb to 2018 to 2021). The library was made by the immunoSEQ multiplex PCR assay. TCRdb took this table from immuneACCESS and kept in-frame rearrangements with V and J called. Such tables lack part of the clones; where checked against another copy, unresolved V genes explain under half of the gap, and the rest is unexplained. Present in this sample are 230,000 or so clones, 70% to 90% of which were seen just once. Roughly 6.7% of the sample belongs to the ten largest clones. The specimen sequenced was PBMCs or T cells enriched from blood (not recorded which). The receptors derive from a woman aged 50 to 60 who had been exposed to COVID-19.

The rearrangement joins TRBV2 to TRBJ2-7; no clear D gene. CDR1 SNHLY and CDR2 FYNNEI come from the germline V gene. The CDR3 sequence is 13 residues long. Trimming removed 8 bases at V and 0 bases at J, with 11 bases between. As DNA, the CDR3 is TGTGCCAGCTACAGTCGCCTCTCCTACGAGCAGTACTTC. As protein: CASYSRLSYEQYF.

This clone was picked up one time. V is TRBV29-1 and J is TRBJ1-2; unclear D gene. The CDR3 covers 13 residues. The germline V gene has CDR1 SQVTM and CDR2 ANQGSEA. V was clipped by 3 bases and J by 6 bases, with 14 bases between them. Here the CDR3 reads CSVDLESPDGYTF. CDR3 coding DNA: TGCAGCGTTGATCTGGAGAGCCCCGATGGCTACACCTTC.

This chain uses TRBV5-4 with TRBJ1-3; D unresolved. Germline CDR1 SGHNT, CDR2 YYREEE (reference sequence). Trimming removed 2 bases from V and 3 bases from J, with 6 bases in between. The CDR3 extends over 13 amino acids. As DNA, the CDR3 is TGTGCCAGCAGCTTACAGTTTGGAAACACCATATATTTT. This gives the protein CASSLQFGNTIYF.

The chain joins TRBV5-5 to TRBJ2-5; 12 bases line up with TRBD2. Trimming at V came to 4 bases and at J to 1 base, leaving 8 bases not matched to a gene. The CDR3 spans 17 residues. Germline CDR1 SGHKS, CDR2 YYEKEE (reference sequence). The CDR3 loop is CASSLMPSGGGQETQYF. The CDR3 DNA is TGTGCCAGCAGCCTGATGCCTAGCGGGGGGGGCCAAGAGACCCAGTACTTC.

This rearrangement joins TRBV7-2 to TRBJ1-1; no clear D. CDR1 and CDR2 from the germline V gene are SGHTA and FQGNSA. V lost 1 base to trimming and J lost 6 bases, with 12 bases between them. The CDR3 sequence is 14 residues long. CDR3 nucleotide sequence: TGTGCCAGCAGCTTAGTAGTTCGGGGTTCTGAAGCTTTCTTT. Translating it yields CASSLVVRGSEAFF.

Comments on this clone: The same CDR3 is also encoded by other DNA sequences in this sample. CDR3 DNA sequence: TGTGCCAGTAGTATCGGCAGGGGCTATGGCTACACCTTC. It translates to CASSIGRGYGYTF. The chain uses TRBV19 and TRBJ1-2; a weak D match, TRBD1 (6 bases). The length of the CDR3 is 13 residues. Germline CDR1 LNHDA, CDR2 SQIVND (reference sequence). V was shortened by 3 bases and J by 4 bases, with 9 bases between the two germline ends.

This chain joins TRBV10-3 and TRBJ2-7; 7 bases fit TRBD1. Germline CDR1 is ENHRY and CDR2 is SYGVKD. This CDR3 comprises 12 residues. Losses at the gene ends were 11 bases for V and 2 bases for J; bases not matched to a gene: 6. The CDR3 loop is CASRDSTYEQYF. The CDR3 nucleotides are TGTGCCTCCCGGGACAGCACCTACGAGCAGTACTTC.

This clone occurred many times. The chain couples TRBV14 to TRBJ1-5; TRBD1 aligns across 11 bases. The V gene end was trimmed by 2 bases and the J gene end by 7 bases; junction bases not matched to a gene: 7. Germline V gene sequence: CDR1 SGHDN, CDR2 FVKESK. The CDR3 sequence is 16 residues long. This CDR3 reads CASSQPGTGGNQPQHF. CDR3 nucleotides: TGTGCCAGCAGCCAACCCGGGACAGGGGGAAACCAGCCCCAGCATTTT. Looking up the rest from reference TRBV14 and TRBJ1-5 gives the full variable domain: EAGVTQFPSHSVIEKGQTVTLRCDPISGHDNLYWYRRVMGKEIKFLLHFVKESKQDESGMPNNRFLAERTGGTYSTLKVQPAELEDSGVYFCASSQPGTGGNQPQHFGDGTRLSIL.

J is TRBJ1-1 and V is TRBV11-2; no definite D call. The germline CDR1 and CDR2 sequences are SGHAT and FQNNGV. The V end was cut by 3 bases, the J end by 3 bases, with 11 bases between. The CDR3 totals 14 residues. The DNA of the CDR3 is TGTGCCAGCAGCTTTCCAGGATCCTACACTGAAGCTTTCTTT. Encoded protein: CASSFPGSYTEAFF.

The chain is built from TRBV10-3 and TRBJ1-5; D is possibly TRBD1 (5 bases). This CDR3 has 15 residues. Trimming removed 8 bases from V and 4 bases from J, with 18 bases in between. From germline, CDR1 is ENHRY and CDR2 SYGVKD. Written as DNA, the CDR3 is TGTGCCATCCAGGACGGGGCGGGAGGAAATCAGCCCCAGCATTTT. It codes for CAIQDGAGGNQPQHF.

CDR3 residues: CASSYATVSSANYGYTF. CDR3 DNA: TGTGCCAGCAGTTACGCGACTGTCTCTAGCGCTAACTATGGCTACACCTTC. This sequence joins TRBV6-2 or TRBV6-3 and TRBJ1-2, with D hard to call. The germline V and J ends were trimmed by 2 bases and 0 bases, with 16 bases remaining between them. Germline CDR1 and CDR2: MNHEY and SVGEGT. The length of the CDR3 is 17 residues.

The chain employs TRBV4-1 and TRBJ1-1; D is unclear. The ends were cut back, 0 bases at V and 0 bases at J, with 17 bases in the middle. The CDR3 consists of 18 residues. The germline gives CDR1 MGHRA, CDR2 YSYEKL. CDR3 nucleotide sequence: TGCGCCAGCAGCCAAGAGGAGACGCTCAGTAATATGAACACTGAAGCTTTCTTT. Translation: CASSQEETLSNMNTEAFF.

The rearrangement links TRBV11-2 to TRBJ1-1; TRBD1 is a possible D gene (6 bases). CDR1 is SGHAT and CDR2 is FQNNGV in the germline V gene. This CDR3 is 15 amino acids long. V was pared by 2 bases and J by 1 base, with 11 bases between. The CDR3 nucleotides are TGTGCCAGCAGCTTATACAGGGCTCGGAACACTGAAGCTTTCTTT. Translated, it gives CASSLYRARNTEAFF.

The V gene is TRBV13, the J gene TRBJ2-5; weak D call: TRBD2 (6 bases). Germline loops: CDR1 PRHDT, CDR2 FYEKMQ (reference sequence). The CDR3 runs to 13 residues. The V and J ends lost 3 bases and 3 bases respectively, with 8 bases between them. CDR3 sequence reads: CASSFRGKETQYF. In DNA form, the CDR3 reads TGTGCCAGCAGCTTCCGGGGGAAAGAGACCCAGTACTTC.

The chain has TRBV3-1 (or the pseudogene TRBV3-2) and TRBJ1-4; D is ambiguous. Germline CDR1 reads LGHDT; CDR2 reads YNNKEL (reference sequence). The CDR3 is made up of 13 amino acids. The V end lost 0 bases, the J end lost 11 bases, and 10 bases lay between the germline ends. CDR3 amino acids: CASSQETRSKLFF. Here the CDR3 DNA reads TGTGCCAGCAGCCAAGAAACTAGGTCTAAACTGTTTTTT.

The chain carries TRBV7-8 and TRBJ2-7, with TRBD2 matching 12 bases. The junction had 9 bases not matched to a gene; V was cut back by 2 bases and J by 4 bases. This CDR3 spans 17 amino acids. From germline, CDR1 is SGHVS and CDR2 FQNEAQ. CDR3 in DNA: TGTGCCAGCAGCTTAAGCTCCGGAGGGACTAGCGGGTACGAGCAGTACTTC. Protein: CASSLSSGGTSGYEQYF.

V usage is TRBV6-1 and J usage is TRBJ1-5; D remains ambiguous. V was cut by 1 base and J by 4 bases, with 5 bases left in between. This CDR3 is built from 13 residues. Per germline, CDR1 MNHNS and CDR2 SASEGT. CDR3 bases: TGTGCCAGCAGTGAAGGTCGGAATCAGCCCCAGCATTTT. Protein product: CASSEGRNQPQHF.

The chain carries TRBV12-3 or TRBV12-4 and TRBJ1-2; maybe TRBD1 (5 bases). V was clipped by 6 bases and J by 7 bases, with 12 bases between them. There are 12 residues in the CDR3. DNA for the CDR3: TGTGCCAGCAGCTCCGGGGGTCGTGGCTACACCTTC. It codes for CASSSGGRGYTF.

This clone is a singleton in its sample. The V and J genes are TRBV28 and TRBJ1-4; tentatively, D is TRBD1 (5 bases). With 10 bases removed from V and 7 bases from J, the gap between germline ends came to 16 bases. CDR3 length equals 13 residues. CDR1 MDHEN and CDR2 SYDVKM come from the germline V gene. The chain's CDR3 is CATYAGEVEKLFF. The CDR3 DNA reads as TGTGCCACCTATGCGGGGGAAGTTGAAAAACTGTTTTTT. The entire variable domain, with the rest obtained from reference TRBV28 and TRBJ1-4, is as follows: DVKVTQSSRYLVKRTGEKVFLECVQDMDHENMFWYRQDPGLGLRLIYFSYDVKMKEKGDIPEGYSVSREKKERFSLILESASTNQTSMYLCATYAGEVEKLFFGSGTQLSVL.

The V call is TRBV18, the J call TRBJ1-1; unclear D gene. V was trimmed by 1 base and J by 8 bases, leaving 23 bases between them. The CDR3 consists of 17 residues. Germline V CDR1 and CDR2: KGHSH, LQKENI. CDR3 sequence: CASSPREAGYGGKEAFF. The CDR3 DNA is TGTGCCAGCTCACCACGGGAGGCTGGATATGGAGGAAAGGAAGCTTTCTTT.

This chain connects TRBV4-1 to TRBJ1-1; a weak D match, TRBD1 (6 bases). Trimming pared 5 bases from V and 1 base from J, leaving 14 bases between. Germline lookup yields CDR1 MGHRA and CDR2 YSYEKL. The CDR3 has 15 amino acids. The chain's CDR3 is CASSMGHTPNTEAFF. CDR3 coding DNA: TGCGCCAGCAGCATGGGACACACGCCGAACACTGAAGCTTTCTTT.

The chain has TRBV21-1 and TRBJ2-5; the table assigns TRBD2, which was not confirmed against the DNA. TRBV21-1 is annotated as a pseudogene. CDR3 size: 17 residues. Here the CDR3 DNA reads TGTGCCAGCAGCAACAACAAGGGACTAGCGGGGAAAGAGACCCAGTACTTC. It translates to CASSNNKGLAGKETQYF.

CDR3 residues: CASSLKLVETQYF. For the CDR3, the DNA is TGTGCCAGCAGCTTGAAGCTGGTAGAGACCCAGTACTTC. The chain has TRBV5-6 and TRBJ2-5, with no clear D. Germline V gene sequence: CDR1 SGHDT, CDR2 YYEEEE. This CDR3 has 13 amino acids. The ends were cut back, 1 base at V and 4 bases at J, with 8 bases in the middle.

The rearrangement uses TRBV11-1 and TRBJ1-1, with D uncertain. With 1 base removed from V and 3 bases from J, the gap between germline ends came to 6 bases. The CDR3 runs 13 residues. Germline V gene lookup returns CDR1 SGHAT and CDR2 FQDESV (reference sequence). The CDR3 region is CASSLGEDTEAFF. The DNA for the CDR3 is TGTGCCAGCAGCTTAGGGGAGGACACTGAAGCTTTCTTT.

The chain carries TRBV6-5 and TRBJ2-7; TRBD1 matches at 9 bases. The germline gives CDR1 MNHEY, CDR2 SVGAGI. The CDR3 runs 14 residues. The V gene end was trimmed by 5 bases and the J gene end by 4 bases; junction bases not matched to a gene: 6. Here the CDR3 reads CASSKRTGDYEQYF. The CDR3 region has the DNA TGTGCCAGCAGTAAACGGACAGGGGATTACGAGCAGTACTTC.

This chain joins TRBV6-4 and TRBJ1-6; D possibly corresponds to TRBD1 (6 bases). This CDR3 is built from 14 residues. Deletions cut 3 bases from V and 6 bases from J, with 9 bases between. From germline, CDR1 is MRHNA and CDR2 SNTAGT. CDR3 protein: CASSEGTSNSPLHF. CDR3 bases: TGTGCCAGCAGTGAAGGGACAAGTAATTCACCCCTCCACTTT.

The chain employs TRBV5-1 and TRBJ2-6, with 7 positions matching TRBD2. Germline trimming cut 7 bases from V and 0 bases from J; bases unmatched to any gene: 7. The CDR3 loop spans 16 amino acids. Germline CDR1 and CDR2: SGHRS and YFSETQ. The CDR3 region has the DNA TGCGCCAGCGCCCTTGGGGGGGACTCTGGGGCCAACGTCCTGACTTTC. It is translated as CASALGGDSGANVLTF.

This chain joins TRBV5-4 and TRBJ2-1; D call uncertain. CDR1 is SGHNT, CDR2 YYREEE, per germline (reference sequence). Trimming removed 2 bases at V and 5 bases at J, with 17 bases between. This CDR3 has 16 residues. CDR3 region: CASSFIRLRSNNEQFF. The CDR3 DNA is TGTGCCAGCAGCTTTATTAGACTCAGAAGTAACAATGAGCAGTTCTTC.

The CDR3 DNA follows: TGTGCCATCAGCACGGGCGGGGGGATCCAAGAGACCCAGTACTTC. It encodes CAISTGGGIQETQYF. The chain combines TRBV10-3 with TRBJ2-5; 8 nucleotides line up with TRBD2. Germline assignment: CDR1 ENHRY and CDR2 SYGVKD. V lost 6 bases, J lost 1 base, and 7 bases stayed unmatched. The CDR3 loop spans 15 amino acids.